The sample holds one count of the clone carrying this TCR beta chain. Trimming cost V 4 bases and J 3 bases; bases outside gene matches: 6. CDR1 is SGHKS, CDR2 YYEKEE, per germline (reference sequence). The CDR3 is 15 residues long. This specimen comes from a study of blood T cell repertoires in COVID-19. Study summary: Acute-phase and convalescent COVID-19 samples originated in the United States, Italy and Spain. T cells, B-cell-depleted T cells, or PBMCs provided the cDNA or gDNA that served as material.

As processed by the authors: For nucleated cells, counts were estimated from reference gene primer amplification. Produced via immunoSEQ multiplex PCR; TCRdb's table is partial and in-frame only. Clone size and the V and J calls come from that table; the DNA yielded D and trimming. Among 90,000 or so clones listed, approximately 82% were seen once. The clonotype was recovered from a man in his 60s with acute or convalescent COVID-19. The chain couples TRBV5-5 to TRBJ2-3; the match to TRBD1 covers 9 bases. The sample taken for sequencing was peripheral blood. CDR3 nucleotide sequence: TGTGCCAGCAGCACACAGGGGGCAGGGACAGATACGCAGTATTTT. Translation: CASSTQGAGTDTQYF. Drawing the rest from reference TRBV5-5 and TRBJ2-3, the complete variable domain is DAGVTQSPTHLIKTRGQQVTLRCSPISGHKSVSWYQQVLGQGPQFIFQYYEKEERGRGNFPDRFSARQFPNYSSELNVNALLLGDSALYLCASSTQGAGTDTQYFGPGTRLTVL.